This T cell receptor (beta chain) originates from a study of T cell repertoires in cytomegalovirus infection. Turning to the study itself: TCR beta signatures that were public indicated CMV infection and matching HLA type. Study-wide findings and caveats: The cumulative frequency of public TCR beta families distinguished individuals who carried CMV together with the relevant HLA. Dominant in the ex vivo response were TCR beta clonotypes restricted by HLA-C and specific for CMV.

CDR1 and CDR2 (germline): DFQATT, SNEGSKA (reference sequence). V dropped 3 bases and J dropped 5 bases, with 16 bases sitting between them. The CDR3 is 14 residues long. Ten or more counts support this clonotype. The antigen remains unidentified. MiXCR, applied by TCRdb to the reads, yields one record per CDR3 protein. Among roughly 230,000 distinct CDR3 sequences listed, about a sixth were seen once. The chain joins TRBV20-1 to TRBJ2-5; D call uncertain. Sequenced: CD8+ T cells from PBMCs. The clonotype comes from a human donor in good health (CMV status not recorded). Some clones in this sample may be carry-over from other donors' samples. The CDR3 here is CSASMFTPLETQYF. The CDR3 DNA reads TGCAGTGCTAGTATGTTTACTCCGCTGGAGACCCAGTACTTC.